This entry lists 14 T cell receptor beta chains sequenced from one sample in a study of shared clonotypes between healthy human individuals. As defined, naive CD8 cells were CD45RO-negative and positively selected for CCR7, with terminally differentiated effector memory CD45RA+ cells excluded. TCRdb keeps only in-frame clones here, not all; method: immunoSEQ multiplex PCR. The data contain over 2,000,000 clones, roughly 95% of them singletons. The sample taken for sequencing was naive CD8+ T cells from PBMCs. Every receptor here comes from a man between 18 and 35 years old in good health. Some clones in this sample may be carry-over from other donors' samples.

V gene TRBV10-3 combines with J gene TRBJ2-3; 12 bases match TRBD2. Trimming cost V 2 bases and J 3 bases; bases outside gene matches: 0. The CDR3 is 15 amino acids. Per the germline V gene, CDR1 is ENHRY and CDR2 is SYGVKD. CDR3 sequence: CAISETSGRTDTQYF. CDR3 DNA sequence: TGTGCCATCAGTGAGACTAGCGGGAGGACAGATACGCAGTATTTT.

The chain couples TRBV9 to TRBJ2-1; D gene ambiguous. The germline CDR1 and CDR2 sequences are SGDLS and YYNGEE. V was pared by 0 bases and J by 2 bases, with 21 bases between. This CDR3 comprises 19 residues. The CDR3 loop is CASSVALDVSLNAYNEQFF. In nucleotides, the CDR3 is TGTGCCAGCAGCGTAGCTCTCGACGTTAGCCTCAACGCCTACAATGAGCAGTTCTTC.

Notes on this clone: The same CDR3 also results from other DNA sequences found in this sample. The chain recombines TRBV6-1 with TRBJ2-1; D unresolved. V was cut by 2 bases and J by 0 bases, with 5 bases left in between. The CDR3 contains 14 residues. Per the germline V gene, CDR1 is MNHNS and CDR2 is SASEGT. CDR3 bases: TGTGCCAGCAGTGAATTGAGCTCCTACAATGAGCAGTTCTTC. Encoded protein: CASSELSSYNEQFF.

In regard to this clone: This CDR3 is also generated by other DNA sequences in the sample. The rearrangement links TRBV5-4 to TRBJ2-1; no clear D. Germline V gene lookup returns CDR1 SGHNT and CDR2 YYREEE (reference sequence). CDR3 length: 12 amino acids. The V gene lost 1 base and the J gene lost 7 bases, with 6 bases spanning the gap. The CDR3 nucleotides read TGTGCCAGCAGCTTGTCCGGAAATGAGCAGTTCTTC. Its protein product is CASSLSGNEQFF.

This chain links TRBV28 with TRBJ2-7; tentatively, D is TRBD2 (5 bases). Germline V gene sequence: CDR1 MDHEN, CDR2 SYDVKM. This CDR3 contains 13 residues. Trimming removed 3 bases at V and 5 bases at J, with 11 bases between. CDR3 nucleotides: TGTGCCAGCAGTTTGGTTCCGGGAAACGAGCAGTACTTC. Translating it yields CASSLVPGNEQYF.

This clone has only one observation. The chain uses TRBV7-9 and TRBJ2-3; D is ambiguous. Germline V gene data show CDR1 as SEHNR and CDR2 as FQNEAQ (reference sequence). V lost 4 bases, J lost 2 bases, and 7 bases lay in between. The length of the CDR3 is 13 residues. The CDR3 sequence: CASSSGFTDTQYF. The CDR3 bases are TGTGCCAGCAGCTCAGGATTCACAGATACGCAGTATTTT.

This clone came up once. The gene calls are TRBV6-5 and TRBJ2-6; unclear D gene. Trimming shortened V by 4 bases and J by 1 base, and 11 bases separated the two germline ends. Germline values: CDR1 MNHEY, CDR2 SVGAGI. The CDR3 covers 16 residues. The CDR3 reads CASSSFQESGANVLTF. CDR3 DNA sequence: TGTGCCAGCAGTTCCTTTCAGGAGTCTGGGGCCAACGTCCTGACTTTC.

The chain uses TRBV7-3 and TRBJ2-1; D could derive from TRBD1 or TRBD2 (5 bases each). The CDR3 has 15 residues. Germline-derived CDR1 and CDR2 are SGHTA and FQGTGA. Trimming stripped 0 bases from V and 6 bases from J, with 12 bases between. The CDR3 region has the DNA TGTGCCAGCAGCTTAACGGGGGAGAAAGCCAATGAGCAGTTCTTC. Translating it yields CASSLTGEKANEQFF.

Points on this clone: Other DNA sequences in this specimen translate into the identical CDR3. The rearrangement uses TRBV11-2 and TRBJ2-7; 9 nucleotides match TRBD1. The CDR3 runs 14 residues. J was trimmed by 3 bases and V by 5 bases; bases with no gene match: 5. Germline CDR1 SGHAT, CDR2 FQNNGV. CDR3 protein: CASSPGTGYYEQYF. The CDR3 nucleotides read TGTGCCAGCAGCCCCGGGACAGGGTACTACGAGCAGTACTTC.

V and J are TRBV11-2 and TRBJ2-7; TRBD1 matches 10 bases. Looked up from germline, CDR1 is SGHAT and CDR2 is FQNNGV. After removal of 5 bases from V and 2 bases from J, the junction contained 9 bases not matched to a gene. The CDR3 consists of 16 residues. CDR3 sequence: CASSPSDGTGAYEQYF. CDR3 bases: TGTGCCAGCAGCCCTTCAGACGGGACAGGGGCCTACGAGCAGTACTTC.

The chain has TRBV30 and TRBJ1-2; TRBD1 might be the D (5 bases). The CDR3 has 14 amino acids. Germline-derived CDR1 and CDR2 are GTSNPN and SVGIG (reference sequence). The V end lost 8 bases, the J end lost 0 bases, and 16 bases lay between the germline ends. CDR3 amino acids: CAGQTGPANYGYTF. CDR3 coding DNA: TGTGCCGGACAAACAGGACCAGCTAACTATGGCTACACCTTC.

The chain is built from TRBV4-1 and TRBJ2-5, with D hard to call. The CDR3 is 14 amino acids. Trimming removed 3 bases from V and 4 bases from J, with 12 bases in between. CDR1 MGHRA and CDR2 YSYEKL come from the germline V gene. CDR3 DNA sequence: TGCGCCAGCAGCCATATCGCTCCAAGAGAGACCCAGTACTTC. Amino acids: CASSHIAPRETQYF.

V gene TRBV7-3 combines with J gene TRBJ1-2; D not resolved. V lost 5 bases, J lost 3 bases, and 10 bases lay in between. The CDR3 spans 13 residues. CDR1 is SGHTA, CDR2 FQGTGA, per germline. The DNA for the CDR3 is TGTGCCAGCAGCACCCGGACGGACTATGGCTACACCTTC. Its translation: CASSTRTDYGYTF.

V and J are TRBV5-1 and TRBJ2-7; tentative D call: TRBD2 (5 bases). The CDR3 runs 15 residues. The V gene's germline CDR1 is SGHRS and CDR2 YFSETQ. Trimming took 4 bases from V and 2 from J, leaving 16 bases between them. CDR3 loop: CASSRSRTEAYEQYF. In nucleotides, the CDR3 is TGCGCCAGCAGCCGGTCAAGGACTGAGGCCTACGAGCAGTACTTC. Drawing the rest from reference TRBV5-1 and TRBJ2-7, the complete variable domain is KAGVTQTPRYLIKTRGQQVTLSCSPISGHRSVSWYQQTPGQGLQFLFEYFSETQRNKGNFPGRFSGRQFSNSRSEMNVSTLELGDSALYLCASSRSRTEAYEQYFGPGTRLTVT.